The T cell receptor (beta chain) described here comes from a study of molecular identifiers for immune sequencing clone quantification. About the research overall: With replicates, the RNA of around 20,000 or 99,000 naive CD8 cells was split five ways and four were sequenced.

Germline V CDR1 and CDR2: LGHNA, YSLEER. The CDR3 covers 13 residues. TCRdb re-called the PCR reads through MiXCR, storing one row per CDR3 protein. The sample has hundreds of thousands of distinct CDR3 sequences, 25% seen once. This clonotype was seen many times. A junction boundary mismatches the germline segment, possibly from a read error. Sample: naive CD8+ T cells from blood, with Jurkat cell RNA spiked in. Documented subset: FACS-sorted CD8+CD4-CCR7+CD45RA+ naive T cells. The chain has TRBV4-3 and TRBJ1-2; 7 bases match TRBD1. The source is a human donor in good health. Some libraries in this study had Jurkat cell RNA spiked in. CDR3 region: CASSQTGNYGYTF. CDR3 sequence (DNA): TGTGCCAGCAGCCAGACAGGGAACTATGGCTACACCTTC.